This T cell receptor beta chain was obtained from a study of blood T cell repertoires in COVID-19. Study-level information: Acute and convalescent COVID-19 specimens originated in the United States, Italy and Spain. In each case, the material was cDNA or gDNA derived from T cells, B-cell-depleted T cells, or PBMCs.

In the original processing: Reference gene primer amplification gave nucleated cell count estimates. The table came from immunoSEQ multiplex PCR; TCRdb's copy has only in-frame clones and leaves some out. The V and J calls and the clone size are those of that table, but D and trimming were determined from the DNA. This sample yields under 65,000 clones, of which 75% to 90% are seen a single time; around 1.5% belongs to the top ten. The junction had 11 bases not matched to a gene; V was cut back by 4 bases and J by 6 bases. The CDR3 length is 15 residues. CDR1 is SGHNT, CDR2 YYREEE, per germline (reference sequence).

The TCR was taken from a man in his 60s with acute or convalescent COVID-19. Sequencing used peripheral blood. The chain couples TRBV5-4 to TRBJ1-1; 8 bases fit TRBD1. This CDR3 reads CASSPRTGPFAEAFF. The CDR3 bases are TGTGCCAGCAGCCCCCGGACAGGGCCTTTCGCTGAAGCTTTCTTT.